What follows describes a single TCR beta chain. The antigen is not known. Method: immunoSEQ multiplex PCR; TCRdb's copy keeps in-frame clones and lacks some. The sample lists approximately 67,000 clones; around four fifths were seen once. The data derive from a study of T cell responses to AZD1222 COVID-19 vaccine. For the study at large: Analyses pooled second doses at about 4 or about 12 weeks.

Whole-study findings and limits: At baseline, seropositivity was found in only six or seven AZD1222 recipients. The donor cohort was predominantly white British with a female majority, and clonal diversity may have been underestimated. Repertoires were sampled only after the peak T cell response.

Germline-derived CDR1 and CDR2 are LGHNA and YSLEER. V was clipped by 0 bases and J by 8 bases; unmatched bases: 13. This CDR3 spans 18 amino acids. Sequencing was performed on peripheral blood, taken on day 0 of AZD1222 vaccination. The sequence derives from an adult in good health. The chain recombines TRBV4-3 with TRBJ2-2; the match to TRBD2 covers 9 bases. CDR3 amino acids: CASSQDQGLAGRSGELFF. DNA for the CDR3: TGCGCCAGCAGCCAAGATCAAGGGCTAGCGGGACGCTCAGGGGAGCTGTTTTTT.